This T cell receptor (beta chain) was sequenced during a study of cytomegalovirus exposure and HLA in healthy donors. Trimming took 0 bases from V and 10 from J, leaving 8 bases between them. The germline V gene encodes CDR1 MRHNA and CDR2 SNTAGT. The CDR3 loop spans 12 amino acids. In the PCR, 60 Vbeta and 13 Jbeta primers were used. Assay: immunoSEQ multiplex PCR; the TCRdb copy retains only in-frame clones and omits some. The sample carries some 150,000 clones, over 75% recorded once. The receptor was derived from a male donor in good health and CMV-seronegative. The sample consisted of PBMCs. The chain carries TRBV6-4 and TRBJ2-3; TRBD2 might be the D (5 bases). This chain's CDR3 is CASSDSWRAQYF. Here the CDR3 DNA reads TGTGCCAGCAGTGACTCGTGGCGGGCGCAGTATTTT.